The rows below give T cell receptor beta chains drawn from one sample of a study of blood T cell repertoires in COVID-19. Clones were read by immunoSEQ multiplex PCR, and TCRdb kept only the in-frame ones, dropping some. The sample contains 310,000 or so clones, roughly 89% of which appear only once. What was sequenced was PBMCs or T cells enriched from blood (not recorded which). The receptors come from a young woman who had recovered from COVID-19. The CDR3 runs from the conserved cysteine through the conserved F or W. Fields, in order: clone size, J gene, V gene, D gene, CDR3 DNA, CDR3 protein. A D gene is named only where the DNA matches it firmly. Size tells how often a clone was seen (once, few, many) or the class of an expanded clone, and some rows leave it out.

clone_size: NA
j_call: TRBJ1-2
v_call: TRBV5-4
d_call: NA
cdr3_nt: TGTGCCAGCAGCTCCATCCAGGGTGATGAAGGCTACACCTTC
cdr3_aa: CASSSIQGDEGYTF

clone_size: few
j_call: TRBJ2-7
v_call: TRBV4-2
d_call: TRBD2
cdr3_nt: TGTGCCAGCAGCCAAGTAGACCGACTAGCGCCGTACTTC
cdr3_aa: CASSQVDRLAPYF

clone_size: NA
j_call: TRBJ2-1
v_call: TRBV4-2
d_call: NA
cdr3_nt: TGTGCCAGCAGCCAAGGACTGGATTACAATGAGCAGTTCTTC
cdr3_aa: CASSQGLDYNEQFF

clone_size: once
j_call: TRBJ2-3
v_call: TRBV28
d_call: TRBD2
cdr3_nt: TGTGCCAGCAGTTTTCTAGCGGGGGGGGGCACAGATACGCAGTATTTT
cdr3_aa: CASSFLAGGGTDTQYF

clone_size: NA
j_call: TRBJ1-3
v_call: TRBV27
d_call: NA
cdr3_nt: TGTGCCAGCAGTCGAGACAGCGCCTCTGGAAACACCATATATTTT
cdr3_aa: CASSRDSASGNTIYF

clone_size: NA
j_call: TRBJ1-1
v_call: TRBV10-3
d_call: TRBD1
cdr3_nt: TGTGCCATCAGTGGGGGGACAGGCGGGTGGACTGAAGCTTTCTTT
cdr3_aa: CAISGGTGGWTEAFF

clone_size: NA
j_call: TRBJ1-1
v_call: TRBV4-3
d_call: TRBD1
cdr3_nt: TGCGCCAGCAGCCAGGCACAGACAGGGCTGAACACTGAAGCTTTCTTT
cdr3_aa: CASSQAQTGLNTEAFF

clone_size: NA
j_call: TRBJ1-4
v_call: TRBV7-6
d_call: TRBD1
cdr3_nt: TGTGCCAGCAGCTCGACGGACAGGGATGAAAAACTGTTTTTT
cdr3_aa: CASSSTDRDEKLFF

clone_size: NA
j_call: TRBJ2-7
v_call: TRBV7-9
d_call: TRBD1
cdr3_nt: TGTGCCAGCAGCTCCACTCCCGGGACAGATTCCTACGAGCAGTACTTC
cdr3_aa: CASSSTPGTDSYEQYF

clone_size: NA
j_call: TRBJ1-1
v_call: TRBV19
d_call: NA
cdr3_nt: TGTGCCAGTAGTATTGGCAACACTGAAGCTTTCTTT
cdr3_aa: CASSIGNTEAFF

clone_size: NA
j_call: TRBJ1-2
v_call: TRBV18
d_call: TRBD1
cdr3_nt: TGTGCCAGCTCACCGGCAGGGGGCTATGGCTACACCTTC
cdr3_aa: CASSPAGGYGYTF

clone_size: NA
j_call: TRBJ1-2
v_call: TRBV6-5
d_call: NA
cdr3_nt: TGTGCCAGCAGCAAAACAGGGAGTGGAAACTATGGCTACACCTTC
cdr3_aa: CASSKTGSGNYGYTF

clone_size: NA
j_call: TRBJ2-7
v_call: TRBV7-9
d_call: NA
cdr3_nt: TGTGCCAGCAGCTTAAATCTTCAGGGGCCCTCCGAGCAGTACTTC
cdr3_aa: CASSLNLQGPSEQYF

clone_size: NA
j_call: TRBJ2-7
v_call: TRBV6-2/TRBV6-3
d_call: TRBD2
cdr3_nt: TGTGCCAGCAGTGACGCCTTTAGCGGGAGAGAACCCGAGCAGTACTTC
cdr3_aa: CASSDAFSGREPEQYF

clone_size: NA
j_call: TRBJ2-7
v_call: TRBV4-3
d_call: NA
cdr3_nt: TGCGCCAGCAGCCAAGATCTCGAGGGATTTAGGCAGTACTTC
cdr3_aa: CASSQDLEGFRQYF

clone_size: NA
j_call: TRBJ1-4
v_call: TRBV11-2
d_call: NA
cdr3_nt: TGTGCCAGCAGCTTAAGGGGGTACGATGAAAAACTGTTTTTT
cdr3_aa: CASSLRGYDEKLFF

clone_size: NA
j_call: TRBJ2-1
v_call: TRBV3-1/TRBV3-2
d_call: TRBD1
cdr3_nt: TGTGCCAGCAGCCAGTACAGGGGTGAGCAGTTCTTC
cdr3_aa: CASSQYRGEQFF

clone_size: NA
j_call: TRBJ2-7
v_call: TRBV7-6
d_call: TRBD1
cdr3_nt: TGTGCCAGCAGCACCCTGACAGGGATCAGCTCCTACGAGCAGTACTTC
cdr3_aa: CASSTLTGISSYEQYF

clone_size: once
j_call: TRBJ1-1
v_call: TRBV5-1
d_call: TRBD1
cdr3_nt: TGCGCCAGCAGCTTGACCGGGACAGGCGGCACTGAAGCTTTCTTT
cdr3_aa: CASSLTGTGGTEAFF

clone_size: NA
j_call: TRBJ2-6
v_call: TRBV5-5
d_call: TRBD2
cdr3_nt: TGTGCCAGCAGCCAGATTAGCGGGGGGACTTGGGCCAACGTCCTGACTTTC
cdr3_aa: CASSQISGGTWANVLTF

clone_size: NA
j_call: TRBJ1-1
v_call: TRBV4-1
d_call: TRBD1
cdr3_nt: TGCGCCAGCAGCCAAGTGGAGGGGGCGTCGACTGAAGCTTTCTTT
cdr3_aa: CASSQVEGASTEAFF

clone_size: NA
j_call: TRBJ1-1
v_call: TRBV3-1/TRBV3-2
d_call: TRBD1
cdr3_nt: TGTGCCAGCAGCCGAGAGGGACAGGGGTTGAACACTGAAGCTTTCTTT
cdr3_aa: CASSREGQGLNTEAFF

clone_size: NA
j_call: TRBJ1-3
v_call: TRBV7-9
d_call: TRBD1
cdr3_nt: TGTGCCAGCAGCATTTACAGGGGGCAAGTTGGAAACACCATATATTTT
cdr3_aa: CASSIYRGQVGNTIYF

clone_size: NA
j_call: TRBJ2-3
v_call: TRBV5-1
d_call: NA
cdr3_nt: TGCGCCAGCAGCTTGGGAACTAGCCGGAGCACAGATACGCAGTATTTT
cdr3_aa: CASSLGTSRSTDTQYF

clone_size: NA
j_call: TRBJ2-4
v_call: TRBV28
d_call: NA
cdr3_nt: TGTGCCAGGTACATTGGTGCGGGACAGCCACTAGCCAAAAACATTCAGTACTTC
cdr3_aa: CARYIGAGQPLAKNIQYF

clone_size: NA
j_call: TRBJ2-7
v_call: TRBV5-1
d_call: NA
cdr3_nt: TGCGCCAGCAGCTTGGACAGGAGACCCTACGAGCAGTACTTC
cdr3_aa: CASSLDRRPYEQYF